The clone carrying this T cell receptor beta chain was found a few times. The sample is drawn from a study of blood T cell repertoires in COVID-19. Turning to the study itself: Acute-phase and convalescent COVID-19 samples originated in the United States, Italy and Spain. Nucleic acid was either cDNA or gDNA, and it came from T cells, B-cell-depleted T cells, or PBMCs.

Authors' methods: The assay estimated nucleated cells by amplifying reference gene primers. Some clones are missing from TCRdb's copy, which holds only in-frame ones; the method was immunoSEQ multiplex PCR. V, J and clone size reflect that table, while D and trimming were determined from the DNA. The sample holds 350,000 or so clones, 87% seen once. The CDR3 spans 15 residues. V was cut by 5 bases and J by 0 bases, with 11 bases left in between. Looked up from germline, CDR1 is MNHEY and CDR2 is SVGAGI. The study counted Cohort 3 donors as recovered given two negative PCRs, clearance, or symptom resolution.

The V call is TRBV6-5, the J call TRBJ1-3; possibly TRBD1 for D (6 bases). The sample taken for sequencing was PBMCs or T cells enriched from blood (not recorded which). This sequence was found in a woman in her 30s who had recovered from COVID-19. CDR3 amino acids: CASSLGQRSGNTIYF. The CDR3 DNA reads TGTGCCAGCAGTCTTGGACAGCGCTCTGGAAACACCATATATTTT.